Listed below are T cell receptor beta chains from one sample, sequenced in a study of spatial heterogeneity in lung cancer. Each CDR3 protein is one row after TCRdb ran MiXCR on the 5' RACE reads. The table includes about 39,000 distinct CDR3 sequences, around 3.3% detected once. This sample comprised normal lung tissue next to the tumor, obtained at surgery. The receptors derive from a male donor with early-stage non-small cell lung cancer. Both conserved end residues are part of each CDR3. Each record gives: V gene, J gene, CDR3 length, clone size, D gene, CDR3 DNA, CDR3 protein. D genes are given only for firm matches. For some rows the clone size is stated as once, few or many, or as a class when expanded; others skip it.

TRBV28	TRBJ2-3	15	many	TRBD2	TGTGCCAGCAATACTGCGGGAGGACCCACAGATACGCAGTATTTT	CASNTAGGPTDTQYF
TRBV18	TRBJ1-4	15	.	.	TGTGCCAGCTCACGGGGTTACGAGACAGATGAAAAACTGTTTTTT	CASSRGYETDEKLFF
TRBV12-3/TRBV12-4	TRBJ1-1	14	many	.	TGTGCCAGCAGTTCCGACAGGTGGAACACTGAAGCTTTCTTT	CASSSDRWNTEAFF
TRBV12-3/TRBV12-4	TRBJ2-7	11	many	.	TGTGCCAGCAGTGAGTACTACGAGCAGTACTTC	CASSEYYEQYF
TRBV12-3/TRBV12-4	TRBJ1-5	14	many	TRBD1	TGTGCCAGCAGCCCCACAGGGGACTTTCGGCCCCAGCATTTT	CASSPTGDFRPQHF
TRBV7-9	TRBJ1-5	14	.	.	TGTGCCAGCAGCTTAGAGGGCAACGGTCAGCCCCAGCATTTT	CASSLEGNGQPQHF
TRBV20-1	TRBJ1-4	13	.	.	TGCAGTGCTAGAGGGCCAACTAATGAAAAACTGTTTTTT	CSARGPTNEKLFF
TRBV5-8	TRBJ2-1	16	few	.	TGTGCCAGCAGCTTTGGCATGGGAAGAGCCTACAATGAGCAGTTCTTC	CASSFGMGRAYNEQFF
TRBV10-2	TRBJ2-2	17	many	TRBD1	TGCGCCAGCAACGGACCAGGGACAGGGGGCGCAGGCGGGGAGCTGTTTTTT	CASNGPGTGGAGGELFF
TRBV4-3	TRBJ2-7	15	many	TRBD1	TGCGCCAGCAGCCAAGGCTGGGACAGATCCTACGAGCAGTACTTC	CASSQGWDRSYEQYF
TRBV12-3/TRBV12-4	TRBJ1-2	13	many	.	TGTGCCAGCAGCCCCGACAGAGCCTATGGCTACACCTTC	CASSPDRAYGYTF
TRBV6-2/TRBV6-3	TRBJ2-4	15	.	TRBD2	TGTGCCAGCAGAGCTAGCGGGGGGGCCTTGAACATTCAGTACTTC	CASRASGGALNIQYF
TRBV5-1	TRBJ1-1	14	many	.	TGCGCCAGCAGCTTGCAAGGTGTAAACACTGAAGCTTTCTTT	CASSLQGVNTEAFF
TRBV7-9	TRBJ2-3	12	many	.	TGTGCCAGCAGCCCCGTTACAGATACGCAGTATTTT	CASSPVTDTQYF
TRBV7-9	TRBJ2-7	14	many	TRBD1	TGTGCCAGCAGCCAGAGACAGGGGTACTCCGAGCAGTACTTC	CASSQRQGYSEQYF
TRBV7-2	TRBJ2-3	15	.	.	TGTGCCAGCAGCTTACAAGTATCTAGCACAGATACGCAGTATTTT	CASSLQVSSTDTQYF
TRBV5-1	TRBJ2-5	16	many	.	TGCGCCAGCAGCTTGCAACCAGGGAGACGTATGGAGACCCAGTACTTC	CASSLQPGRRMETQYF
TRBV10-2	TRBJ2-3	11	many	.	TGCGCCAGCTCACTAGCAGATACGCAGTATTTT	CASSLADTQYF
TRBV4-1	TRBJ1-2	15	many	TRBD1	TGCGCCAGCAGCCAAGGGACAGGGGCTAACTATGGCTACACCTTC	CASSQGTGANYGYTF
TRBV25-1	TRBJ2-1	14	many	TRBD2	TGTGCCAGCAGTCCCAGCGGGAGTACAGATGAGCAGTTCTTC	CASSPSGSTDEQFF
TRBV4-1	TRBJ2-3	13	many	.	TGCGCCAGCAGCCAGCTCCCCAGGGGCGCCGCGTATTTT	CASSQLPRGAAYF
TRBV11-1	TRBJ2-3	17	many	.	TGTGCCAGCAGCGGGTTCGCGCGGGACTCCCTCACAGATACGCAGTATTTT	CASSGFARDSLTDTQYF
TRBV5-1	TRBJ2-5	15	many	.	TGCGCCAGCAGCTTGGTCGGGACTGCTCAAGAGACCCAGTACTTC	CASSLVGTAQETQYF
TRBV29-1	TRBJ2-1	10	many	.	TGCAGCGTTGATCGCAATGAGCAGTTCTTC	CSVDRNEQFF
TRBV6-2/TRBV6-3	TRBJ2-3	14	.	.	TGTGCCAGCAGTCTCGGACGAAGCACAGATACGCAGTATTTT	CASSLGRSTDTQYF
TRBV27	TRBJ2-1	15	many	TRBD2	TGTGCCAGCAGTTTATCTACTAGCGGGACCAATGAGCAGTTCTTC	CASSLSTSGTNEQFF
TRBV6-1	TRBJ2-6	15	many	.	TGTGCCAGCAGTGGTTCTTACTCTGGGGCCAACGTCCTGACTTTC	CASSGSYSGANVLTF
TRBV5-1	TRBJ2-3	16	many	.	TGCGCCAGCAGCTTGGTACCTACTTCTAGCACAGATACGCAGTATTTT	CASSLVPTSSTDTQYF
TRBV5-6	TRBJ1-3	12	many	.	TGTGCCAGCAGCACGTGGGGAAACACCATATATTTT	CASSTWGNTIYF
TRBV10-3	TRBJ1-2	12	few	.	TGTGCCATCAGTGAAGCGGTCATCGGCTACACCTTC	CAISEAVIGYTF
TRBV3-1	TRBJ2-2	14	many	.	TGTGCCAGCAGCCCGCCTAGCTCCACCGGGGAGCTGTTTTTT	CASSPPSSTGELFF
TRBV7-9	TRBJ2-2	12	many	.	TGTGCCAGCAGCCCGCGGCTCGGGGAGCTGTTTTTT	CASSPRLGELFF
TRBV6-5	TRBJ1-3	16	many	.	TGTGCCAGCAGTCCCGAGGGATACTACTCTGGAAACACCATATATTTT	CASSPEGYYSGNTIYF
TRBV3-1	TRBJ1-4	14	many	.	TGTGCCAGCAGTCACCCAGGGGCTGGCGAAAAACTGTTTTTT	CASSHPGAGEKLFF